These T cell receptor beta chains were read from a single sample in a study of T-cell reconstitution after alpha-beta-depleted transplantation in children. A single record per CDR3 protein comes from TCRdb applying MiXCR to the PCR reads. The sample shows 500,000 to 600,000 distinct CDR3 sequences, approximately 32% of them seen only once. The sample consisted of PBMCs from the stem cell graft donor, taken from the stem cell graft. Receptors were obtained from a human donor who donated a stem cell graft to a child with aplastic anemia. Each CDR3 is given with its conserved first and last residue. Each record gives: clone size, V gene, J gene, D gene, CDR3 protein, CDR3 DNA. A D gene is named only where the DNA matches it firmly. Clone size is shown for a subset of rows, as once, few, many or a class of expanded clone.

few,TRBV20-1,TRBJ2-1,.,CSARDRSGPTYNEQFF,TGCAGTGCTAGAGATCGAAGCGGGCCTACCTACAATGAGCAGTTCTTC
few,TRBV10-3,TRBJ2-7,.,CAISDGLSYEQYF,TGTGCCATCAGTGATGGACTTTCCTACGAGCAGTACTTC
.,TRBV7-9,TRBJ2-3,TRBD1,CISGGPDTQYF,TGTATATCAGGGGGCCCAGATACGCAGTATTTT
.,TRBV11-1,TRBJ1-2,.,CASSFRGSYGYTF,TGTGCCAGCAGCTTTCGGGGATCCTATGGCTACACCTTC
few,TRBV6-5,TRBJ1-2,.,CASSRPGVTDYGYTF,TGTGCCAGCAGTCGACCCGGGGTTACTGACTATGGCTACACCTTC
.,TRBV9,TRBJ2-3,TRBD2,CASSAWTSGKADTQYF,TGTGCCAGCAGCGCCTGGACTAGCGGGAAGGCAGATACGCAGTATTTT
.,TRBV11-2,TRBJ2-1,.,CASSLVDRRDEQFF,TGTGCCAGCAGCTTAGTAGACCGGCGCGATGAGCAGTTCTTC
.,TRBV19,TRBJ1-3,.,CASKAGSMSGNTIYF,TGTGCCAGTAAGGCAGGGTCTATGTCTGGAAACACCATATATTTT
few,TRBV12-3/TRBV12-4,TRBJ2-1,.,CASSPRYGRSYNEQFF,TGTGCCAGCAGTCCCCGCTACGGACGCTCCTACAATGAGCAGTTCTTC
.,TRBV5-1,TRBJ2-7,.,CASSLRQLDSYEQYF,TGCGCCAGCAGCTTGAGGCAGCTCGACTCCTACGAGCAGTACTTC
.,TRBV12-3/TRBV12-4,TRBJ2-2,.,CASLLGVYGGELFF,TGTGCCAGCCTCCTAGGGGTTTATGGCGGGGAGCTGTTTTTT
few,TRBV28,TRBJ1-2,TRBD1,CASSEQGAPDYGYTF,TGTGCCAGCAGTGAACAGGGGGCGCCGGACTATGGCTACACCTTC
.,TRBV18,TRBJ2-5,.,CASSPDTGQETQYF,TGTGCCAGCTCACCCGATACAGGGCAAGAGACCCAGTACTTC
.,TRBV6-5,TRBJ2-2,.,CASSLDRGSPGELFF,TGTGCCAGCAGTTTGGACAGAGGTTCGCCCGGGGAGCTGTTTTTT
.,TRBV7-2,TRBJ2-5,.,CASSDQRQETQNF,TGTGCCAGCAGCGACCAGAGGCAAGAGACCCAGAACTTC
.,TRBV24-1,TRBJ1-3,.,CATSDAPGNTIYF,TGTGCCACCAGTGATGCCCCAGGAAACACCATATATTTT